The entry below describes one TCR beta chain. This clone's antigen is unknown. Per-nucleotide qualities are absent, and no much larger clonotype sits a single base away. This sample was taken from a study of the immune and genomic landscape of osteosarcoma (dated by TCRdb to about 2020). Study-wide context: A total of around 47 pediatric and adult patients with high-grade osteosarcoma made up the overall cohort, and the median age at diagnosis was roughly 30 years (range about 5-85). Each of a few patients provided two samples from the same tumor site. The study profiled osteosarcoma specimens with whole genome, RNA and T-cell receptor sequencing plus immunohistochemistry and reverse phase protein arrays to define immunogenic potential. The study aimed to explain the limited clinical activity of immune checkpoint inhibitors in osteosarcoma. Poor-risk disease was overrepresented in the cohort, as 73% of patients had an unfavorable pathologic response to standard therapy and 67% were deceased. In the overall cohort, approximately 59% of patients were male, and localized disease at diagnosis was presented by about 78% of patients. To characterize the osteosarcoma immunogenomic landscape, the TCR sequencing results were combined with transcriptome, protein array and immunostaining data.

Beyond this particular receptor, the publication reports: Clonality benchmarks came from external normal skin and healthy peripheral blood data rather than matched normal tissue. Matched blood was collected from only a couple of patients, alongside the frozen tumor specimens. In five cases a single hyperexpanded clone dominated the repertoire, and each of those five cases had fewer than 100 T-cell clonotypes. No statistical method determined sample size because osteosarcoma is rare and all possible samples were collected. Productive TCR clonality was low overall, averaging roughly 0.1 with a maximum of roughly 0.3, suggesting limited T-cell clonal expansion. TCR productive clonality was greater in the immune-hot C3 cluster than in the cold C1 cluster, although TCR productive clonality remained low overall.

TCR beta chain CDR3 regions were immunosequenced with the ImmunoSEQ Assay (Adaptive Biotechnologies). In the paper's pipeline: TCRB rearrangements, read counts, read proportions and gene usage were exported through the ImmunoSEQ Analyzer platform. T-cell clonality was calculated from productive rearrangements as 1 minus Pielou's evenness. In the clonal space homeostasis analysis, clonotypes were grouped as rare, small, medium, large or hyperexpanded (0.01 to 1 of the repertoire). TCR productive clonality was compared across immune clusters C1, C2 and C3 using the Wilcoxon rank sum test. This immuneACCESS table, as held by TCRdb, lists in-frame sequences with V and J called but not all clones. Of the missing ones, under half trace to an unresolved V gene in checked studies; the others have no known cause. The V and J calls and the clone size are those of that table, but D and trimming were determined from the DNA. This sample lists about 6,200 clones; around 62% were detected once. Of the sample, 15% falls within the top ten clones.

Post-treatment primary, local recurrence and metastasis tumors from poor-prognosis patients were used as specimens. Reading from cysteine to phenylalanine, the CDR3 counts 12 amino acids. This entry keeps only the CDR3 DNA: 36 bases, framed from base 1. Reading the germline V gene gives CDR1 MNHEY and CDR2 SVGAGI. V is pared back by 4 bases and J by 5 bases, with 9 bases lying between the germline termini. The rearranged chain carries TRBV6-5 and TRBJ2-7; the D gene remains uncertain. Sequencing used osteosarcoma tumor tissue from the lung. The TCR comes from a human donor with osteosarcoma. The nucleotide sequence reads TGTGCCAGCAGTTTGAACGGAAACGAGCAGTACTTC. This encodes CASSLNGNEQYF.